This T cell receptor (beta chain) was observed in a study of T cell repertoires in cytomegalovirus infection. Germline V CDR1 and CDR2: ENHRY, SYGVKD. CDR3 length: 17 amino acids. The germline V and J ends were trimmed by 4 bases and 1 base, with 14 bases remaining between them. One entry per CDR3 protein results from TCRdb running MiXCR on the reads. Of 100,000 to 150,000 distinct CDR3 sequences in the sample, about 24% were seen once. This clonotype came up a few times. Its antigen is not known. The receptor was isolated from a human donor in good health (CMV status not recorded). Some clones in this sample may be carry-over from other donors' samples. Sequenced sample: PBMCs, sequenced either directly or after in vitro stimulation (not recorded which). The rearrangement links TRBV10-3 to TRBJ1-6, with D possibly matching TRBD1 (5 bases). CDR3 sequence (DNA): TGTGCCATCAGTGTCCAGGGTCTTAGTTCCTATAATTCACCCCTCCACTTT. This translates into CAISVQGLSSYNSPLHF.